The 27 T cell receptor beta chains given below trace back to one sample, sequenced in a study of T cell responses to AZD1222 COVID-19 vaccine. Sequencing was performed with immunoSEQ multiplex PCR; in TCRdb, only in-frame clones are kept and a portion is missing. The sample lists roughly 85,000 clones; about 86% were seen once. This material consisted of peripheral blood, taken on day 0 of AZD1222 vaccination. The source is an adult in good health.

This chain joins TRBV27 and TRBJ2-3; 9 bases are a match to TRBD1. After removal of 0 bases from V and 7 bases from J, the junction contained 5 bases not matched to a gene. Germline V gene data show CDR1 as MNHEY and CDR2 as SMNVEV (reference sequence). This CDR3 is built from 15 residues. CDR3 sequence reads: CASSLSWDRAHTQYF. CDR3 sequence (DNA): TGTGCCAGCAGTTTATCTTGGGACAGGGCGCATACGCAGTATTTT.

The chain recombines TRBV28 with TRBJ1-5; tentative D call: TRBD1 (5 bases). This CDR3 has 15 residues. Trimming took off 4 bases at V and 0 bases at J, with 10 bases between the two ends. The germline CDR1 and CDR2 sequences are MDHEN and SYDVKM. CDR3 sequence reads: CASSWGLLSNQPQHF. For the CDR3, the DNA is TGTGCCAGCAGTTGGGGACTTCTTAGCAATCAGCCCCAGCATTTT.

J is TRBJ2-3 and V is TRBV3-1 (or the pseudogene TRBV3-2); 12 positions match TRBD2. Germline V gene data show CDR1 as LGHDT and CDR2 as YNNKEL (reference sequence). The CDR3 runs 14 residues. J gave up 4 bases and V 4 bases, and 0 bases lay outside the gene matches. CDR3 residues: CASSPSGGADTQYF. CDR3 DNA: TGTGCCAGCAGCCCTAGCGGGGGGGCAGATACGCAGTATTTT.

Only a few counts were recorded for this clone. The rearrangement joins TRBV19 to TRBJ1-3; no firm D call. The CDR3 length is 16 residues. Germline lookup yields CDR1 LNHDA and CDR2 SQIVND (reference sequence). The ends were cut back, 2 bases at V and 3 bases at J, with 14 bases in the middle. The CDR3 region is CASSIRSGPLGNTIYF. Written as DNA, the CDR3 is TGTGCCAGTAGTATACGGAGCGGTCCCCTTGGAAACACCATATATTTT.

The rearrangement joins TRBV6-5 to TRBJ1-6; D is ambiguous. The germline V gene has CDR1 MNHEY and CDR2 SVGAGI. The CDR3 is 11 residues long. V lost 6 bases and J lost 8, with 5 bases in between. This CDR3 is CASRRDSPLHF. CDR3 in DNA: TGTGCCAGCAGACGGGATTCACCCCTCCACTTT.

This clone appeared a single time. CDR3 in DNA: TGTGCCAGCAGTTTAGGGACAGGGGGCACTGAAGCTTTCTTT. Protein: CASSLGTGGTEAFF. This chain joins TRBV28 and TRBJ1-1; 11 bases are shared with TRBD1. CDR1 and CDR2 (germline): MDHEN, SYDVKM. The CDR3 has 14 residues. J lost 4 bases, V lost 2 bases, and 0 bases had no gene match.

A few counts support this clone. The gene calls are TRBV7-2 and TRBJ2-2; D unresolved. Looked up from germline, CDR1 is SGHTA and CDR2 is FQGNSA. The CDR3 sequence is 17 residues long. The V end was cut by 4 bases, the J end by 4 bases, with 19 bases between. In nucleotides, the CDR3 is TGTGCCAGCAGCTCTTATCTTGGCGTCGGAAGCACCGGGGAGCTGTTTTTT. Protein product: CASSSYLGVGSTGELFF.

The chain links TRBV28 to TRBJ2-3; 11 bases are shared with TRBD2. CDR3 length: 18 residues. V lost 8 bases to trimming and J lost 0 bases; unmatched junction nucleotides: 13. Germline assignment: CDR1 MDHEN and CDR2 SYDVKM. The chain's CDR3 is CASSWGGTSGTSTDTQYF. The CDR3 DNA sequence: TGTGCCAGCTCCTGGGGCGGGACTAGCGGAACTAGCACAGATACGCAGTATTTT.

The chain has TRBV19 and TRBJ1-5; D ambiguous. Germline V gives CDR1 LNHDA, CDR2 SQIVND (reference sequence). The CDR3 has 15 residues. Trimming took 3 bases from V and 5 from J, leaving 14 bases between them. The CDR3 loop reads CASSITSRGYQPQHF. In DNA form, the CDR3 reads TGTGCCAGTAGTATTACCTCTAGAGGATATCAGCCCCAGCATTTT.

J is TRBJ2-1 and V is TRBV4-2, with D unclear. The germline CDR1 and CDR2 sequences are LGHNA and YNFKEQ. CDR3 length: 17 amino acids. Trimming cost V 0 bases and J 2 bases, with 14 bases left between them. The CDR3 loop is CASSQDFTKPAYNEQFF. CDR3 nucleotides: TGTGCCAGCAGCCAAGATTTCACTAAGCCCGCCTACAATGAGCAGTTCTTC.

The V gene is TRBV19, the J gene TRBJ2-7; no clear D. Looked up from germline, CDR1 is LNHDA and CDR2 is SQIVND (reference sequence). The V gene lost 4 bases and the J gene lost 2 bases, with 12 bases spanning the gap. The CDR3 spans 14 residues. As DNA, the CDR3 is TGTGCCAGTAGTACAGTGCCCGGTCCCTACGAGCAGTACTTC. It translates to CASSTVPGPYEQYF.

The genes are TRBV28 and TRBJ1-1; D unclear. The germline gives CDR1 MDHEN, CDR2 SYDVKM. V shed 6 bases and J shed 1 base, with 15 bases lying between them. The CDR3 has 15 amino acids. The CDR3 protein is CASSPLPPENTEAFF. DNA of the CDR3: TGTGCCAGCAGCCCACTGCCCCCAGAGAACACTGAAGCTTTCTTT.

The gene calls are TRBV9 and TRBJ1-1; tentatively, D is TRBD1 (6 bases). This CDR3 region has 15 residues. Germline CDR1 reads SGDLS; CDR2 reads YYNGEE. V lost 3 bases and J 3 bases, leaving 15 bases between the germline ends. The CDR3 DNA sequence: TGTGCCAGCAGCGAAAACAGGGTGGGAGACACTGAAGCTTTCTTT. Amino acids: CASSENRVGDTEAFF.

A few counts support this clone. The V and J genes are TRBV7-9 and TRBJ1-1; D is unclear. This CDR3 spans 14 amino acids. Per the germline V gene, CDR1 is SEHNR and CDR2 is FQNEAQ (reference sequence). Trimming removed 2 bases at V and 5 bases at J, with 12 bases between. CDR3 nucleotides: TGTGCCAGCAGCTTACCCACGGCGGGGACTGAAGCTTTCTTT. It encodes CASSLPTAGTEAFF.

The rearrangement links TRBV5-1 to TRBJ1-5; possible D gene TRBD1, 5 bases. Germline CDR1 and CDR2: SGHRS and YFSETQ. Trimming removed 0 bases from V and 0 bases from J, with 19 bases in between. The CDR3 spans 19 residues. The CDR3 loop is CASSLVEGLKGNSNQPQHF. The DNA for the CDR3 is TGCGCCAGCAGCTTGGTTGAGGGGCTAAAGGGTAATAGCAATCAGCCCCAGCATTTT.

This rearrangement joins TRBV19 to TRBJ1-1, with D unclear. The CDR3 has 14 residues. Per germline, CDR1 LNHDA and CDR2 SQIVND (reference sequence). Trimming stripped 6 bases from V and 1 base from J, with 12 bases between. The CDR3 nucleotides read TGTGCCAGTAGGAAACCCGGGGAGAACACTGAAGCTTTCTTT. Encoded protein: CASRKPGENTEAFF.

The rearrangement uses TRBV19 and TRBJ1-5; TRBD1 aligns across 8 bases. The CDR3 runs 14 residues. After removal of 9 bases from V and 5 bases from J, the junction contained 9 bases not matched to a gene. The V gene's germline CDR1 is LNHDA and CDR2 SQIVND (reference sequence). Written as DNA, the CDR3 is TGTGCCAGCAAGACAGGGGTGAGGGATCAGCCCCAGCATTTT. This codes for CASKTGVRDQPQHF. The full variable domain, in which reference TRBV19 and TRBJ1-5 provide the parts outside the CDR3, is DGGITQSPKYLFRKEGQNVTLSCEQNLNHDAMYWYRQDPGQGLRLIYYSQIVNDFQKGDIAEGYSVSREKKESFPLTVTSAQKNPTAFYLCASKTGVRDQPQHFGDGTRLSIL.

This chain links TRBV25-1 with TRBJ2-5, with D perhaps TRBD1 or TRBD2 (6 bases each). Trimming pared 1 base from V and 2 bases from J, leaving 11 bases between. The CDR3 is 15 amino acids. In germline, CDR1 is MGHDK, CDR2 SYGVNS. The CDR3 loop is CASSELGGEQETQYF. CDR3 coding DNA: TGTGCCAGCAGTGAATTGGGGGGCGAACAAGAGACCCAGTACTTC.

The chain employs TRBV10-1 and TRBJ2-3; 9 nucleotides agree with TRBD2. Germline CDR1 reads WNHNN; CDR2 reads SYGVQD (reference sequence). With 2 bases clipped from V and 4 bases from J, the junction kept 4 bases outside the gene matches. This CDR3 has 15 amino acids. Written as DNA, the CDR3 is TGCGCCAGCAGTGAGGTATCTAGCGGGGCAGATACGCAGTATTTT. Translating gives CASSEVSSGADTQYF.

The J gene is TRBJ1-2, the V gene TRBV28, with TRBD1 matching 9 bases. Germline CDR1 is MDHEN and CDR2 is SYDVKM. CDR3 length equals 13 residues. Germline trimming cut 4 bases from V and 7 bases from J; bases unmatched to any gene: 4. As DNA, the CDR3 is TGTGCCAGCAGTTCGGGACAGGGTGGTGGCTACACCTTC. As protein: CASSSGQGGGYTF.

J is TRBJ1-3 and V is TRBV9; possible D gene TRBD1, 6 bases. The CDR3 runs to 15 residues. Trimming took 2 bases from V and 4 from J, leaving 13 bases between them. Germline V gene lookup returns CDR1 SGDLS and CDR2 YYNGEE. CDR3 sequence (DNA): TGTGCCAGCAGCGTCGAAACAGGGAACGGAAACACCATATATTTT. Translated, it gives CASSVETGNGNTIYF.

The chain is built from TRBV27 and TRBJ1-5; D gene ambiguous. Germline-derived CDR1 and CDR2 are MNHEY and SMNVEV (reference sequence). This CDR3 contains 17 residues. With 4 bases removed from V and 0 bases from J, the gap between germline ends came to 16 bases. The CDR3 sequence: CASSSMPSFRSNQPQHF. CDR3 bases: TGTGCCAGCAGTTCAATGCCTTCGTTTCGTAGCAATCAGCCCCAGCATTTT.

This clone has only a few counts. The chain links TRBV6-2 or TRBV6-3 to TRBJ2-3, with D unresolved. CDR1 MNHEY and CDR2 SVGEGT come from the germline V gene. V dropped 3 bases and J dropped 4 bases, with 2 bases sitting between them. This CDR3 spans 11 amino acids. The CDR3 DNA reads TGTGCCAGCAGTTATCCAGATACGCAGTATTTT. As protein: CASSYPDTQYF.

The chain joins TRBV6-5 to TRBJ1-2, with D possibly being TRBD1 (6 bases). The V gene lost 4 bases and the J gene lost 4 bases, with 13 bases spanning the gap. Germline V lookup: CDR1 MNHEY, CDR2 SVGAGI. This CDR3 spans 14 amino acids. The CDR3 region is CASSSPDSSYGYTF. For the CDR3, the DNA is TGTGCCAGCAGTTCTCCGGACAGTTCCTATGGCTACACCTTC.

This chain links TRBV15 with TRBJ2-7; TRBD1 agrees at 8 bases. Germline loops: CDR1 LNHNV, CDR2 YYDKDF (reference sequence). The junction had 8 bases not matched to a gene; V was cut back by 0 bases and J by 1 base. The CDR3 is made up of 17 amino acids. CDR3 in DNA: TGTGCCACCAGCAGAGATCCGGGACAGGTAAAGTCCTACGAGCAGTACTTC. Its protein is CATSRDPGQVKSYEQYF.

For the CDR3, the DNA is TGTGCCAGCAGCTTAAGGGATGCCTACAATGAGCAGTTCTTC. Encoded protein: CASSLRDAYNEQFF. The chain is built from TRBV7-9 and TRBJ2-1; D is uncertain. Germline V lookup: CDR1 SEHNR, CDR2 FQNEAQ (reference sequence). The CDR3 contains 14 residues. Trimming took off 2 bases at V and 2 bases at J, with 7 bases between the two ends.

Only a few counts were recorded for this clone. V usage is TRBV6-4 and J usage is TRBJ2-7; D might be TRBD1 (6 bases). Trimming left V 11 bases short and J 6 bases short, with 14 bases between. Germline V gives CDR1 MRHNA, CDR2 SNTAGT. The CDR3 is 11 amino acids. CDR3 region: CAGQGHGEQYF. DNA for the CDR3: TGTGCCGGTCAGGGACACGGCGAGCAGTACTTC.